The 17 T cell receptor beta chains presented below share a single source sample, sequenced in a study of identical twins. TCRdb reprocessed the 5' RACE reads with MiXCR, giving one entry per CDR3 protein. The sample carries about 18,000 distinct CDR3 sequences, just under 70% recorded once. What was sequenced was memory (CD45RO+) T cells sorted from blood. These receptors came from a woman between 18 and 29 years old in good health. This table probably holds off-target reads from a library built for another chain.

The V and J genes are TRBV7-2 and TRBJ1-6; possibly TRBD1 for D (6 bases). In germline, CDR1 is SGHTA, CDR2 FQGNSA. The CDR3 length is 15 residues. The germline V and J ends were trimmed by 2 bases and 8 bases, with 13 bases remaining between them. The chain's CDR3 is CASSLRGRVDSPLHF. In DNA, the CDR3 is TGTGCCAGCAGCTTACGGGGGCGCGTCGATTCACCCCTCCACTTT.

Within the sample, this clonotype is medium-sized. The chain has TRBV24-1 and TRBJ2-1, with D uncertain. Germline V gives CDR1 KGHDR, CDR2 SFDVKD. Trimming took off 2 bases at V and 2 bases at J, with 9 bases between the two ends. CDR3 length equals 15 residues. CDR3 sequence reads: CATSDSRRAYNEQFF. The CDR3 bases are TGTGCCACCAGTGATTCGAGAAGGGCCTACAATGAGCAGTTCTTC.

The chain is built from TRBV19 and TRBJ2-5; a weak D match, TRBD2 (6 bases). The V gene lost 2 bases and the J gene lost 5 bases, with 12 bases spanning the gap. The CDR3 contains 14 residues. Germline V gives CDR1 LNHDA, CDR2 SQIVND (reference sequence). CDR3 loop: CASSITGAGETQYF. DNA for the CDR3: TGTGCCAGTAGTATAACGGGAGCGGGCGAGACCCAGTACTTC. The whole variable domain, remainder taken from reference TRBV19 and TRBJ2-5, is DGGITQSPKYLFRKEGQNVTLSCEQNLNHDAMYWYRQDPGQGLRLIYYSQIVNDFQKGDIAEGYSVSREKKESFPLTVTSAQKNPTAFYLCASSITGAGETQYFGPGTRLLVL.

The chain employs TRBV6-4 and TRBJ1-1; the D gene is possibly TRBD1 (5 bases). Germline V lookup: CDR1 MRHNA, CDR2 SNTAGT. This CDR3 contains 13 residues. V gave up 5 bases and J gave up 1 base, with 8 bases separating them. As DNA, the CDR3 is TGTGCCAGCAGTATGACAGAGAACACTGAAGCTTTCTTT. Translating it yields CASSMTENTEAFF.

The V gene is TRBV18, the J gene TRBJ2-1; 7 positions agree with TRBD1. The germline CDR1 and CDR2 sequences are KGHSH and LQKENI. Trimming took 0 bases from V and 3 from J; bases not matched to a gene: 8. The CDR3 totals 17 residues. The CDR3 DNA follows: TGTGCCAGCTCACCACCGGGACAGTCGTTTATCTACAATGAGCAGTTCTTC. This gives the protein CASSPPGQSFIYNEQFF.

The CDR3 region is CASSLGTRASIQYF. The CDR3 DNA follows: TGTGCCAGCAGCTTGGGGACGCGGGCTAGCATTCAGTACTTC. This sequence joins TRBV5-4 and TRBJ2-4; D perhaps matches TRBD2 (5 bases). The V gene lost 0 bases and the J gene lost 9 bases, with 13 bases spanning the gap. The CDR3 length is 14 residues. The germline gives CDR1 SGHNT, CDR2 YYREEE (reference sequence).

The gene calls are TRBV7-6 and TRBJ2-3; D is undetermined. The CDR3 has 19 residues. The germline gives CDR1 SGHVS, CDR2 FNYEAQ. Trimming took 1 base from V and 0 from J, leaving 20 bases between them. The CDR3 region is CASSLGLPGGYSSTDTQYF. CDR3 DNA: TGTGCCAGCAGCTTAGGGCTCCCCGGTGGCTACTCTAGCACAGATACGCAGTATTTT.

This clonotype has a handful of counts. The CDR3 DNA sequence: TGTGCCAGCAGTGCCTCGACGGAGCAGTTCTTC. This codes for CASSASTEQFF. The chain combines TRBV6-2 or TRBV6-3 with TRBJ2-1; D not resolved. V shed 5 bases and J shed 10 bases, with 9 bases lying between them. The germline gives CDR1 MNHEY, CDR2 SVGEGT. The CDR3 sequence is 11 residues long.

This clonotype showed up just a few times. The CDR3: CSAEETSGGPYEQYF. The CDR3 DNA follows: TGCAGTGCTGAGGAGACTAGCGGAGGCCCCTACGAGCAGTACTTC. The V gene is TRBV20-1, the J gene TRBJ2-7; 9 nucleotides agree with TRBD2. CDR1 DFQATT and CDR2 SNEGSKA come from the germline V gene (reference sequence). The junction had 10 bases not matched to a gene; V was cut back by 5 bases and J by 2 bases. The CDR3 totals 15 residues.

V usage is TRBV18 and J usage is TRBJ1-1, with D possibly being TRBD1 (6 bases). Germline V CDR1 and CDR2: KGHSH, LQKENI. The CDR3 covers 17 residues. V lost 2 bases, J lost 9 bases, and 25 bases lay in between. DNA of the CDR3: TGTGCCAGCTCACCATTGGACAGTCTGGACGACCCCTCTAAAGCTTTCTTT. This encodes CASSPLDSLDDPSKAFF.

The V and J genes are TRBV30 and TRBJ1-1; D unclear. The CDR3 is 12 amino acids. CDR1 is GTSNPN and CDR2 is SVGIG in the germline V gene (reference sequence). The V end was cut by 4 bases, the J end by 1 base, with 7 bases between. The CDR3 DNA reads TGTGCCTGGAAATCCGGGAACACTGAAGCTTTCTTT. Its protein is CAWKSGNTEAFF.

The chain uses TRBV6-1 and TRBJ2-3, with 8 bases matching TRBD2. This CDR3 has 16 residues. The junction had 10 bases not matched to a gene; V was cut back by 6 bases and J by 2 bases. The germline V gene has CDR1 MNHNS and CDR2 SASEGT. The CDR3 nucleotides read TGTGCCAGCAGCCGCTCTGCGGGAGGCCTCACAGATACGCAGTATTTT. Translation: CASSRSAGGLTDTQYF.

This clonotype was counted between two and nine times. V gene TRBV29-1 combines with J gene TRBJ2-7; weak D call: TRBD1 (5 bases). This CDR3 has 11 amino acids. Trimming left V 7 bases short and J 10 bases short, with 17 bases between. The germline gives CDR1 SQVTM, CDR2 ANQGSEA. The CDR3, as DNA: TGCAGCGCCTATGTACAGGCCAACCAGTACTTC. Encoded protein: CSAYVQANQYF.

A few counts support this clonotype. V and J are TRBV7-9 and TRBJ2-5, with unresolved D. The CDR3 covers 14 residues. Germline values: CDR1 SEHNR, CDR2 FQNEAQ (reference sequence). With 6 bases removed from V and 0 bases from J, the gap between germline ends came to 11 bases. The CDR3 DNA sequence: TGTGCCAGCAGACTGACCAAGTACCAAGAGACCCAGTACTTC. Residues: CASRLTKYQETQYF.

The chain couples TRBV30 to TRBJ2-7; the D gene is possibly TRBD1 (6 bases). V was trimmed by 0 bases and J by 9 bases, leaving 6 bases between them. The CDR3 contains 10 residues. Germline lookup yields CDR1 GTSNPN and CDR2 SVGIG (reference sequence). CDR3: CAWSVGGQYF. Here the CDR3 DNA reads TGTGCCTGGAGTGTAGGGGGGCAGTACTTC.

V and J are TRBV20-1 and TRBJ2-3, with D perhaps being TRBD1 or TRBD2 (5 bases each). Germline values: CDR1 DFQATT, CDR2 SNEGSKA (reference sequence). Trimming shortened V by 1 base and J by 5 bases, and 13 bases separated the two germline ends. The CDR3 runs to 14 residues. In nucleotides, the CDR3 is TGCAGTGCTAGAGGGAAACGGGGCGGAGATACGCAGTATTTT. It yields the protein CSARGKRGGDTQYF.

This chain uses TRBV15 with TRBJ2-1; D unclear. V lost 0 bases to trimming and J lost 7 bases, with 10 bases between them. The CDR3 covers 14 residues. Germline V CDR1 and CDR2: LNHNV, YYDKDF (reference sequence). CDR3 DNA: TGTGCCACCAGCAGAGATAGGCTGGCTAATGAGCAGTTCTTC. Translated: CATSRDRLANEQFF. Filled out from reference TRBV15 and TRBJ2-1, the complete variable domain reads DAMVIQNPRYQVTQFGKPVTLSCSQTLNHNVMYWYQQKSSQAPKLLFHYYDKDFNNEADTPDNFQSRRPNTSFCFLDIRSPGLGDTAMYLCATSRDRLANEQFFGPGTRLTVL.